Listed below are T cell receptor beta chains from one sample, sequenced in a study of T cell repertoires in cytomegalovirus infection. What these receptors recognize is not known. TCRdb used MiXCR to reprocess the reads, holding one entry per CDR3 protein. This table has some 700,000 distinct CDR3 sequences, around 32% appearing once. Material: cultured PBMCs, obtained from culture after CMV antigen stimulation. The receptors originated from a human donor in good health (CMV status not recorded). Some clones in this sample may be carry-over from other donors' samples. CDR3s include the opening cysteine and the closing phenylalanine or tryptophan. The order of the fields is J gene, V gene, D gene, clone size, CDR3 length, CDR3 DNA, CDR3 protein. A D gene is named only where the DNA matches it firmly. Size is stated for part of the rows, as once, few or many counts, or as a class when the clone is expanded.

J gene: TRBJ1-1
V gene: TRBV20-1
D gene: -
clone size: once
CDR3 length: 12
CDR3 DNA: TGCAGTGCTAGAGATTTTCGGACTGAAGCTTTCTTT
CDR3 protein: CSARDFRTEAFF

J gene: TRBJ2-3
V gene: TRBV20-1
D gene: TRBD2
clone size: -
CDR3 length: 15
CDR3 DNA: TGCAGTGCTAGTTCTTCTAGCGGTTTCACAGATACGCAGTATTTT
CDR3 protein: CSASSSSGFTDTQYF

J gene: TRBJ2-1
V gene: TRBV11-2
D gene: -
clone size: -
CDR3 length: 14
CDR3 DNA: TGTGCCAGCAGCCCCTCCCCCGACGTTTCTGAGCAGTTCTTC
CDR3 protein: CASSPSPDVSEQFF

J gene: TRBJ2-7
V gene: TRBV12-3/TRBV12-4
D gene: -
clone size: -
CDR3 length: 13
CDR3 DNA: TGTGCCAGCAGTTTTGGTTTTGTAGGTGAGCAGTACTTC
CDR3 protein: CASSFGFVGEQYF

J gene: TRBJ1-1
V gene: TRBV6-1
D gene: -
clone size: few
CDR3 length: 14
CDR3 DNA: TGTGCCAGCAGTGAGAACAGTATGAACACTGAAGCTTTCTTT
CDR3 protein: CASSENSMNTEAFF

J gene: TRBJ1-6
V gene: TRBV27
D gene: -
clone size: -
CDR3 length: 15
CDR3 DNA: TGTGCCAGCAGCATCGACGGATCCTATAATTCACCCCTCCACTTT
CDR3 protein: CASSIDGSYNSPLHF

J gene: TRBJ2-3
V gene: TRBV6-5
D gene: TRBD1
clone size: many
CDR3 length: 12
CDR3 DNA: TGTGCCAGCAGCAGGGGGACAGATACGCAGTATTTT
CDR3 protein: CASSRGTDTQYF

J gene: TRBJ2-4
V gene: TRBV7-8
D gene: -
clone size: -
CDR3 length: 14
CDR3 DNA: TGTGCCAGCAGCTTGGTGGTCGGGCAAAACATTCAGTACTTC
CDR3 protein: CASSLVVGQNIQYF

J gene: TRBJ2-3
V gene: TRBV19
D gene: -
clone size: -
CDR3 length: 14
CDR3 DNA: TGTGCCAGTAGTGGACGGCCCGTCACAGATACGCAGTATTTT
CDR3 protein: CASSGRPVTDTQYF

J gene: TRBJ2-7
V gene: TRBV4-3
D gene: -
clone size: few
CDR3 length: 14
CDR3 DNA: TGCGCCAGCAGCCAAGTGCACAGGGCACTCGAGCAGTACTTC
CDR3 protein: CASSQVHRALEQYF

J gene: TRBJ1-4
V gene: TRBV10-3
D gene: -
clone size: few
CDR3 length: 17
CDR3 DNA: TGTGCCATCAGTGAGTCGGGCAGGGTGGCAACTAATGAAAAACTGTTTTTT
CDR3 protein: CAISESGRVATNEKLFF

J gene: TRBJ2-1
V gene: TRBV14
D gene: TRBD2
clone size: once
CDR3 length: 15
CDR3 DNA: TGTGCCAGCAGCCAAGCCCTAGCGGGAGTTTCTGAGCAGTTCTTC
CDR3 protein: CASSQALAGVSEQFF

J gene: TRBJ2-2
V gene: TRBV10-3
D gene: TRBD2
clone size: few
CDR3 length: 14
CDR3 DNA: TGTGCCATCAGGTCCAGCGGGGGGACCGGGGAGCTGTTTTTT
CDR3 protein: CAIRSSGGTGELFF

J gene: TRBJ2-3
V gene: TRBV28
D gene: TRBD2
clone size: -
CDR3 length: 15
CDR3 DNA: TGTGCCAGCAGTTTTTGGGCGGGAGTGCCAGATACGCAGTATTTT
CDR3 protein: CASSFWAGVPDTQYF

J gene: TRBJ2-7
V gene: TRBV27
D gene: -
clone size: -
CDR3 length: 14
CDR3 DNA: TGTGCCAGCAGCATCGCTAGAAGGAGCTACGAGCAGTACTTC
CDR3 protein: CASSIARRSYEQYF

J gene: TRBJ1-2
V gene: TRBV19
D gene: -
clone size: -
CDR3 length: 11
CDR3 DNA: TGTGCCAGTAGTACCTACTATGGCTACACCTTC
CDR3 protein: CASSTYYGYTF

J gene: TRBJ2-5
V gene: TRBV29-1
D gene: -
clone size: -
CDR3 length: 12
CDR3 DNA: TGCAGCGTCGGAGGGGTGCGGGAGACCCAGTACTTC
CDR3 protein: CSVGGVRETQYF

J gene: TRBJ1-1
V gene: TRBV20-1
D gene: -
clone size: -
CDR3 length: 12
CDR3 DNA: TGCAGTGCTAGAGAGGGCGGCACTGAAGCTTTCTTT
CDR3 protein: CSAREGGTEAFF

J gene: TRBJ2-5
V gene: TRBV10-1
D gene: TRBD1
clone size: -
CDR3 length: 13
CDR3 DNA: TGCGCCAGCTCGACAGGGCAACTAGAGACCCAGTACTTC
CDR3 protein: CASSTGQLETQYF

J gene: TRBJ2-2
V gene: TRBV7-8
D gene: -
clone size: -
CDR3 length: 15
CDR3 DNA: TGTGCCAGCAGCCCGCCCGGGAGGAACACCGGGGAGCTGTTTTTT
CDR3 protein: CASSPPGRNTGELFF

J gene: TRBJ2-7
V gene: TRBV7-9
D gene: -
clone size: -
CDR3 length: 13
CDR3 DNA: TGTGCCAGCAGCCCCCGAGGATGGGCCGAGCAGTACTTC
CDR3 protein: CASSPRGWAEQYF

J gene: TRBJ2-1
V gene: TRBV4-1
D gene: -
clone size: -
CDR3 length: 12
CDR3 DNA: TGCGCCAGCAGCCAAGAGGGCGAGGAGCAGTTCTTC
CDR3 protein: CASSQEGEEQFF

J gene: TRBJ1-2
V gene: TRBV7-9
D gene: -
clone size: -
CDR3 length: 14
CDR3 DNA: TGTGCCAGCAGCTTAAGTACAGCTAACTATGGCTACACCTTC
CDR3 protein: CASSLSTANYGYTF

J gene: TRBJ2-1
V gene: TRBV7-9
D gene: -
clone size: few
CDR3 length: 14
CDR3 DNA: TGTGCCAGCAGCTTAAACCAGGGATCGGGTGAGCAGTTCTTC
CDR3 protein: CASSLNQGSGEQFF

J gene: TRBJ1-2
V gene: TRBV6-1
D gene: TRBD1
clone size: -
CDR3 length: 14
CDR3 DNA: TGTGCCAGCCAACAGGGGAGGGGGTACTATGGCTACACCTTC
CDR3 protein: CASQQGRGYYGYTF